What follows are 28 T cell receptor beta chains derived from one specimen sequenced in a study of Ad26.COV2.S vaccination and SARS-CoV-2 variants (dated by TCRdb to the early 2020s). In light of the paper, this sample's treatment or condition label describes: roughly 18 received Ad26.COV2.S at low or high dose, single or two shots; about 5 received placebo; per-sample allocation not given. For vaccine and placebo recipients, repertoires were sequenced using samples collected on day 63 after the first injection. The library was prepared using the immunoSEQ multiplex PCR assay. TCRdb stores this immuneACCESS table with in-frame sequences only. Part of the clones is absent; in the studies checked, under half of the shortfall reflects unresolved V genes, and no reason is known for the rest. This sample holds about 400,000 clones; about 91% were observed only once. The ten top clones hold 1.5% to 2% of the sample.

Source: peripheral blood, taken in a trial of Ad26.COV2.S vaccine versus placebo. The receptors here all came from a person aged 18 to 65 who received the Ad26.COV2.S COVID-19 vaccine or a placebo.

The V gene is TRBV9, the J gene TRBJ2-3; 7 bases are a match to TRBD2. This CDR3 comprises 16 residues. CDR1 is SGDLS and CDR2 is YYNGEE in the germline V gene. The J segment lost 0 bases and the V segment lost 2 bases, leaving 6 bases of the junction unmatched. CDR3 bases: TGTGCCAGCAGCGTCCAGACCGGGGGGAGCACAGATACGCAGTATTTT. As protein: CASSVQTGGSTDTQYF.

The CDR3 region has the DNA TGTGCCAGCAGTCCCAGAGCGGTAGATACGCAGTATTTT. This encodes CASSPRAVDTQYF. J is TRBJ2-3 and V is TRBV6-5; D possibly corresponds to TRBD2 (5 bases). Germline values: CDR1 MNHEY, CDR2 SVGAGI. The ends were cut back, 5 bases at V and 5 bases at J, with 11 bases in the middle. The CDR3 is 13 amino acids.

The gene calls are TRBV11-2 and TRBJ1-1, with D uncertain. This CDR3 spans 13 amino acids. Germline-derived CDR1 and CDR2 are SGHAT and FQNNGV. V lost 0 bases to trimming and J lost 5 bases, with 7 bases between them. CDR3 coding DNA: TGTGCCAGCAGCTTAGATCTTCAGACTGAAGCTTTCTTT. This translates into CASSLDLQTEAFF.

The V and J genes are TRBV18 and TRBJ2-5; 12 bases match TRBD1. V dropped 2 bases and J dropped 5; count of bases not matched to a gene: 6. The CDR3 is 16 residues long. Germline-derived CDR1 and CDR2 are KGHSH and LQKENI. The CDR3 DNA follows: TGTGCCAGCTCACCAGGGACAGGGGGCCTTGGTGAGACCCAGTACTTC. Its translation is CASSPGTGGLGETQYF.

This chain joins TRBV9 and TRBJ2-5; no clear D gene. The germline CDR1 and CDR2 sequences are SGDLS and YYNGEE. The CDR3 is 13 residues long. Trimming shortened V by 0 bases and J by 3 bases, and 6 bases separated the two germline ends. Written as DNA, the CDR3 is TGTGCCAGCAGCGTAGCTCCCAAAGAGACCCAGTACTTC. The encoded protein is CASSVAPKETQYF.

The count of this clone is one. The chain recombines TRBV5-8 with TRBJ2-1; tentative D call: TRBD1 (6 bases). There are 13 residues in the CDR3. Germline lookup yields CDR1 SGHTS and CDR2 YDEGEE. V was trimmed by 2 bases and J by 9 bases, leaving 12 bases between them. CDR3 nucleotides: TGTGCCAGCAGCTTCCACAGGGTAGGTGAGCAGTTCTTC. This codes for CASSFHRVGEQFF.

CDR3 protein: CAGSSNMNTEAFF. In DNA, the CDR3 is TGTGCCGGCTCAAGTAACATGAACACTGAAGCTTTCTTT. The chain carries TRBV6-6 and TRBJ1-1; D uncertain. The germline V gene encodes CDR1 MNHNY and CDR2 SVGAGI (reference sequence). Deletions cut 11 bases from V and 0 bases from J, with 13 bases between. The CDR3 runs to 13 residues.

The J gene is TRBJ1-2, the V gene TRBV19; TRBD1 might be the D (5 bases). V lost 3 bases, J lost 8 bases, and 13 bases lay in between. The germline gives CDR1 LNHDA, CDR2 SQIVND (reference sequence). This CDR3 contains 13 residues. The CDR3 protein is CASSMKGLGGYTF. CDR3 DNA sequence: TGTGCCAGTAGTATGAAGGGACTGGGCGGCTACACCTTC. The complete variable domain, with remaining parts taken from reference TRBV19 and TRBJ1-2, reads DGGITQSPKYLFRKEGQNVTLSCEQNLNHDAMYWYRQDPGQGLRLIYYSQIVNDFQKGDIAEGYSVSREKKESFPLTVTSAQKNPTAFYLCASSMKGLGGYTFGSGTRLTVV.

J is TRBJ1-2 and V is TRBV6-5; 9 positions agree with TRBD1. The CDR3 loop spans 14 amino acids. In germline, CDR1 is MNHEY, CDR2 SVGAGI. Trimming at V came to 5 bases and at J to 4 bases, leaving 5 bases not matched to a gene. This chain's CDR3 is CASSHRDRAYGYTF. The CDR3 DNA reads TGTGCCAGCAGTCATCGGGACAGGGCCTATGGCTACACCTTC.

This clone was seen a single time. V and J are TRBV28 and TRBJ2-1, with 15 bases fitting TRBD2. This CDR3 has 16 residues. Trimming at V came to 4 bases and at J to 4 bases, leaving 2 bases not matched to a gene. In germline, CDR1 is MDHEN, CDR2 SYDVKM. DNA of the CDR3: TGTGCCAGCAGTTCAGGGACTAGCGGGAGGTACAATGAGCAGTTCTTC. Translating gives CASSSGTSGRYNEQFF.

The CDR3 loop reads CPENRHYYEQYF. CDR3 bases: TGCCCTGAAAATCGCCACTACTACGAGCAGTACTTC. The J gene is TRBJ2-7, the V gene TRBV4-3; D is unclear. Germline V gene lookup returns CDR1 LGHNA and CDR2 YSLEER. There are 12 residues in the CDR3.

The count of this clone is one. The V gene is TRBV20-1, the J gene TRBJ1-2; D remains ambiguous. V shed 6 bases and J shed 6 bases, with 11 bases lying between them. The CDR3 is 11 amino acids. Germline V gives CDR1 DFQATT, CDR2 SNEGSKA (reference sequence). Here the CDR3 DNA reads TGCAGTGCCCAACGAATAAATGGCTACACCTTC. Translated, it gives CSAQRINGYTF.

The chain joins TRBV28 to TRBJ1-1; D is perhaps TRBD1 (6 bases). The CDR3 extends over 12 amino acids. V was trimmed by 5 bases and J by 7 bases, leaving 11 bases between them. Germline V lookup: CDR1 MDHEN, CDR2 SYDVKM. The CDR3 DNA reads as TGTGCCAGCAGTAGGACAGCCATTGAAGCTTTCTTT. Translating it yields CASSRTAIEAFF.

V gene TRBV11-3 combines with J gene TRBJ2-1; TRBD2 is a possible D gene (6 bases). There are 12 residues in the CDR3. The germline CDR1 and CDR2 sequences are SGHNT and YENEEA. Trimming left V 2 bases short and J 9 bases short, with 8 bases between. The CDR3 sequence is CASSLWRVEQFF. The CDR3 nucleotides read TGTGCCAGCAGCTTATGGAGGGTTGAGCAGTTCTTC.

This clone appeared a single time. Written as DNA, the CDR3 is TGTGCCAGCAGCGCCCACCGGACGGAACACACTGAAGCTTTCTTT. Amino acid sequence: CASSAHRTEHTEAFF. The J gene is TRBJ1-1, the V gene TRBV9; no firm D call. The V end was cut by 3 bases, the J end by 3 bases, with 15 bases between. Germline CDR1 is SGDLS and CDR2 is YYNGEE. CDR3 length equals 15 residues.

This chain links TRBV27 with TRBJ2-3; D gene unclear. V was pared by 2 bases and J by 1 base, with 10 bases between. The CDR3 extends over 15 amino acids. From germline, CDR1 is MNHEY and CDR2 SMNVEV (reference sequence). The CDR3 coding sequence is TGTGCCAGCAGTTTACTGGGTTCTGGCACAGATACGCAGTATTTT. It encodes CASSLLGSGTDTQYF.

The gene calls are TRBV9 and TRBJ1-2, with TRBD1 as a possible D gene (6 bases). V gave up 4 bases and J gave up 7 bases, with 29 bases separating them. This CDR3 spans 18 amino acids. From germline, CDR1 is SGDLS and CDR2 YYNGEE. CDR3 residues: CASSPHGAGVSSAGGYTF. CDR3 DNA: TGTGCCAGCAGCCCCCACGGAGCAGGGGTTTCCTCGGCCGGTGGCTACACCTTC. Full variable domain (missing parts from reference TRBV9 and TRBJ1-2): DSGVTQTPKHLITATGQRVTLRCSPRSGDLSVYWYQQSLDQGLQFLIQYYNGEERAKGNILERFSAQQFPDLHSELNLSSLELGDSALYFCASSPHGAGVSSAGGYTFGSGTRLTVV.

This chain uses TRBV7-9 with TRBJ2-1, with TRBD2 matching 8 bases. CDR3 size: 15 residues. From germline, CDR1 is SEHNR and CDR2 FQNEAQ (reference sequence). The V gene end was trimmed by 4 bases and the J gene end by 4 bases; junction bases not matched to a gene: 6. The CDR3 spells CASSSGLDGYNEQFF. Written as DNA, the CDR3 is TGTGCCAGCAGCTCGGGACTAGACGGATACAATGAGCAGTTCTTC.

This chain uses TRBV30 with TRBJ1-1; D not certain. Between the trimmed V and J ends, which lost 4 bases and 1 base, there was a span of 4 bases. Germline CDR1 and CDR2: GTSNPN and SVGIG (reference sequence). The CDR3 spans 11 residues. The CDR3 sequence is CAWNKNTEAFF. The CDR3 nucleotides read TGTGCCTGGAACAAGAACACTGAAGCTTTCTTT.

The V call is TRBV12-5, the J call TRBJ2-2, with D uncertain. This CDR3 has 11 amino acids. The ends were cut back, 5 bases at V and 4 bases at J, with 2 bases in the middle. Germline lookup yields CDR1 LGHNT and CDR2 FRNRAP. The CDR3 coding sequence is TGTGCTAGTGGTACCACCGGGGAGCTGTTTTTT. It specifies CASGTTGELFF.

The chain employs TRBV19 and TRBJ1-6; 8 bases are shared with TRBD1. Germline lookup yields CDR1 LNHDA and CDR2 SQIVND (reference sequence). V trimming: 4 bases; J trimming: 5 bases; junction bases outside the gene matches: 4. The CDR3 totals 15 residues. DNA for the CDR3: TGTGCCAGTAGTACCACAGGGGGAAATAATTCACCCCTCCACTTT. This translates into CASSTTGGNNSPLHF.

CDR3 in amino acids: CASSYSNRPGLYGYTF. The CDR3, as DNA: TGTGCCAGCAGTTACTCGAACCGGCCAGGGCTCTATGGCTACACCTTC. The genes are TRBV6-5 and TRBJ1-2; perhaps TRBD1 as D (5 bases). Trimming shortened V by 0 bases and J by 4 bases, and 15 bases separated the two germline ends. Germline loops: CDR1 MNHEY, CDR2 SVGAGI. The CDR3 covers 16 residues.

The chain joins TRBV5-8 to TRBJ2-5; no clear D gene. The V and J ends lost 0 bases and 3 bases respectively, with 0 bases between them. CDR1 SGHTS and CDR2 YDEGEE come from the germline V gene. The CDR3 extends over 11 amino acids. For the CDR3, the DNA is TGTGCCAGCAGCTTGGAAGAGACCCAGTACTTC. Its protein is CASSLEETQYF. Supplemented by reference TRBV5-8 and TRBJ2-5, the full variable domain reads EAGVTQSPTHLIKTRGQQATLRCSPISGHTSVYWYQQALGLGLQFLLWYDEGEERNRGNFPPRFSGRQFPNYSSELNVNALELEDSALYLCASSLEETQYFGPGTRLLVL.

The rearrangement links TRBV19 to TRBJ2-5; 13 positions agree with TRBD2. Germline assignment: CDR1 LNHDA and CDR2 SQIVND (reference sequence). Germline trimming cut 5 bases from V and 5 bases from J; bases unmatched to any gene: 5. This CDR3 region has 15 residues. As DNA, the CDR3 is TGTGCCAGTAGTTCAGGGACTAGCGGGAAGGAGACCCAGTACTTC. This gives the protein CASSSGTSGKETQYF.

The rearrangement uses TRBV27 and TRBJ2-7; D gene unclear. Per the germline V gene, CDR1 is MNHEY and CDR2 is SMNVEV (reference sequence). The CDR3 length is 14 residues. Trimming took 2 bases from V and 0 from J, leaving 8 bases between them. The CDR3 here is CASSLTRSSYEQYF. CDR3 DNA sequence: TGTGCCAGCAGTTTAACCAGGAGCTCCTACGAGCAGTACTTC.

Worth noting for this clone: This specimen includes other DNA sequences encoding the same CDR3. The chain links TRBV6-4 to TRBJ2-1; D ambiguous. This CDR3 is 13 amino acids long. CDR1 is MRHNA and CDR2 is SNTAGT in the germline V gene. Trimming stripped 3 bases from V and 2 bases from J, with 5 bases between. The CDR3, as DNA: TGTGCCAGCAGTGAGGATACCTACAATGAGCAGTTCTTC. Protein product: CASSEDTYNEQFF.

This clone was seen only a few times. This sequence joins TRBV10-3 and TRBJ1-1; D is undetermined. CDR1 is ENHRY and CDR2 is SYGVKD in the germline V gene. The CDR3 contains 13 residues. V gave up 2 bases and J gave up 10 bases, with 14 bases separating them. CDR3 bases: TGTGCCATCAGTGAGGCGGACGGCTATCGAGCTTTCTTT. Amino acid sequence: CAISEADGYRAFF.

This sequence joins TRBV16 and TRBJ1-2; unclear D gene. The germline CDR1 and CDR2 sequences are KGHSY and FQNENV. Trimming shortened V by 0 bases and J by 1 base, and 21 bases separated the two germline ends. This CDR3 is built from 19 residues. The DNA of the CDR3 is TGTGCCAGCAGCCAATCGTTGGAGAGCAGGTCCGATAATAACTATGGCTACACCTTC. This encodes CASSQSLESRSDNNYGYTF.